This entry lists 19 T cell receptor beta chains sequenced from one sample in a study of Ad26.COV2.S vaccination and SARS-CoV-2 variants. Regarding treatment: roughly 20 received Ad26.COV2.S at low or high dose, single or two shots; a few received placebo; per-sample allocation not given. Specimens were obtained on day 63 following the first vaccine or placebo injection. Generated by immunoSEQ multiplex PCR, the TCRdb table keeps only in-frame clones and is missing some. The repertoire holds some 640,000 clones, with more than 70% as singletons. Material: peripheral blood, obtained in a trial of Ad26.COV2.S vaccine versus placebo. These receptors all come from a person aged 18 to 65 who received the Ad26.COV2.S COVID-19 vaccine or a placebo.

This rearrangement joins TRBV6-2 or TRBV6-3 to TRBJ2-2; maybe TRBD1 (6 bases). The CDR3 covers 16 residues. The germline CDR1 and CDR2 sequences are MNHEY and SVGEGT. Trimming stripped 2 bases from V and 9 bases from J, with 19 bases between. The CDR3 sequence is CASSYGEQGLLRELFF. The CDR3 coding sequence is TGTGCCAGCAGTTACGGGGAACAGGGTCTGTTGCGGGAGCTGTTTTTT.

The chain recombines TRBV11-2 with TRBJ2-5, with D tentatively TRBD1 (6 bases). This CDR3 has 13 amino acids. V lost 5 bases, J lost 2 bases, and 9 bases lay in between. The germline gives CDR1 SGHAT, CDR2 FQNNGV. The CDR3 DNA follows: TGTGCCAGCAGCCGGACAGATCAAGAGACCCAGTACTTC. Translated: CASSRTDQETQYF.

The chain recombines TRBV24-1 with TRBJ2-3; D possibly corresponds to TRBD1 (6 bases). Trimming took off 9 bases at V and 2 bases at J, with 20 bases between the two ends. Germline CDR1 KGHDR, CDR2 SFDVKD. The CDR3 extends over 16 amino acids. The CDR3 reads CATGVHRDTNTDTQYF. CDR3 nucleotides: TGTGCCACCGGTGTTCACCGGGACACGAACACAGATACGCAGTATTTT.

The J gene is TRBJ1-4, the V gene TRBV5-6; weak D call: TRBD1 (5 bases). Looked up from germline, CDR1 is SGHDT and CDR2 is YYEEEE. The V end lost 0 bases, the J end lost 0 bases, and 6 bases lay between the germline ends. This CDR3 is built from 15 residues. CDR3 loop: CASSLGGTTNEKLFF. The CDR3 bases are TGTGCCAGCAGCTTGGGGGGGACAACTAATGAAAAACTGTTTTTT.

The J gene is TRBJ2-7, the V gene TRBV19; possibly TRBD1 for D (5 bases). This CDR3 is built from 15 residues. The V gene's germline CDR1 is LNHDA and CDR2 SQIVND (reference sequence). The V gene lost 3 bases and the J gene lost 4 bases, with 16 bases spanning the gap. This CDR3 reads CASSMQGLELYEQYF. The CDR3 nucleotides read TGTGCCAGTAGTATGCAGGGCCTCGAACTGTACGAGCAGTACTTC. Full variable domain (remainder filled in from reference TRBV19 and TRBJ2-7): DGGITQSPKYLFRKEGQNVTLSCEQNLNHDAMYWYRQDPGQGLRLIYYSQIVNDFQKGDIAEGYSVSREKKESFPLTVTSAQKNPTAFYLCASSMQGLELYEQYFGPGTRLTVT.

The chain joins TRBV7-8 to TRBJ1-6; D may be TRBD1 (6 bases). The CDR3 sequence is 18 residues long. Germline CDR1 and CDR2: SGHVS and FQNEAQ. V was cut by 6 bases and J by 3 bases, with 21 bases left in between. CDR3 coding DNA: TGTGCCAGCAGTTTATACCCCGGGGAGGGGGTCTATAATTCACCCCTCCACTTT. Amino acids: CASSLYPGEGVYNSPLHF. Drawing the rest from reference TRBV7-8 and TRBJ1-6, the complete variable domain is GAGVSQSPRYKVAKRGQDVALRCDPISGHVSLFWYQQALGQGPEFLTYFQNEAQLDKSGLPSDRFFAERPEGSVSTLKIQRTQQEDSAVYLCASSLYPGEGVYNSPLHFGNGTRLTVT.

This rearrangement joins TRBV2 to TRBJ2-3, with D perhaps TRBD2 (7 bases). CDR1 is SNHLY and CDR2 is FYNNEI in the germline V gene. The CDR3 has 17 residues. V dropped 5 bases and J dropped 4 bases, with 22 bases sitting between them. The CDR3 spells CASSLAGVLRGSDTQYF. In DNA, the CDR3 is TGTGCCAGCAGTTTGGCGGGAGTACTGAGGGGGTCAGATACGCAGTATTTT. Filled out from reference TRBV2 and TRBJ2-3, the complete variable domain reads EPEVTQTPSHQVTQMGQEVILRCVPISNHLYFYWYRQILGQKVEFLVSFYNNEISEKSEIFDDQFSVERPDGSNFTLKIRSTKLEDSAMYFCASSLAGVLRGSDTQYFGPGTRLTVL.

CDR3 in DNA: TGCGCCAGCAGCTTGGGGGGACTAGCGGATGAGCAGTTCTTC. Its protein product is CASSLGGLADEQFF. This rearrangement joins TRBV5-1 to TRBJ2-1; 11 nucleotides match TRBD2. The CDR3 has 14 amino acids. CDR1 and CDR2 from the germline V gene are SGHRS and YFSETQ. Trimming took 0 bases from V and 8 from J; bases not matched to a gene: 1. Combining the CDR3 with reference TRBV5-1 and TRBJ2-1 gives the whole variable domain KAGVTQTPRYLIKTRGQQVTLSCSPISGHRSVSWYQQTPGQGLQFLFEYFSETQRNKGNFPGRFSGRQFSNSRSEMNVSTLELGDSALYLCASSLGGLADEQFFGPGTRLTVL.

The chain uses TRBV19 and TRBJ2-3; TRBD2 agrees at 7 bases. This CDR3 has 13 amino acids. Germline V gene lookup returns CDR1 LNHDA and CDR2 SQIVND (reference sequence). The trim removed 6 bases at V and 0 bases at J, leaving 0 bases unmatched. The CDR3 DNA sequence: TGTGCCAGTAGACTAGCGAGCACAGATACGCAGTATTTT. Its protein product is CASRLASTDTQYF.

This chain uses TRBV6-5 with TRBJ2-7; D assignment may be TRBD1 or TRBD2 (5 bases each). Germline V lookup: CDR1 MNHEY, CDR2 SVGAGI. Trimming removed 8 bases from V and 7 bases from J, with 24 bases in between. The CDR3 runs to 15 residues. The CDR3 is CASRSPGPQTREQYF. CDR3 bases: TGTGCCAGCCGCTCCCCGGGACCCCAAACGAGGGAGCAGTACTTC.

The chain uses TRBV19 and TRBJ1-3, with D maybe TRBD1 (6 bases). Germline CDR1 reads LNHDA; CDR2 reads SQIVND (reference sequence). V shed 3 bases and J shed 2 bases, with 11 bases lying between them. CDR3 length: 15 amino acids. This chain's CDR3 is CASSMGRGTGNTIYF. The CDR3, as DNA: TGTGCCAGTAGTATGGGCAGGGGAACTGGAAACACCATATATTTT.

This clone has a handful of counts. This CDR3 is CSAKEGQGNSYEQYF. DNA for the CDR3: TGCAGCGCCAAGGAGGGTCAGGGTAACTCCTACGAGCAGTACTTC. V gene TRBV29-1 combines with J gene TRBJ2-7, with D tentatively TRBD2 (6 bases). Germline V lookup: CDR1 SQVTM, CDR2 ANQGSEA. V lost 7 bases and J 0 bases, leaving 19 bases between the germline ends. The CDR3 sequence is 15 residues long.

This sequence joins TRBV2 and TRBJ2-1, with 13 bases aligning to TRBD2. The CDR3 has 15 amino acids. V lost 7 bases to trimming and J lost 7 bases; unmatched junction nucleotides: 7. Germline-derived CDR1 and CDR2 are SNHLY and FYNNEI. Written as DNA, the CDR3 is TGTGCCAGCAAATCCGGGACTAGCGGGGCAAATGAGCAGTTCTTC. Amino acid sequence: CASKSGTSGANEQFF.

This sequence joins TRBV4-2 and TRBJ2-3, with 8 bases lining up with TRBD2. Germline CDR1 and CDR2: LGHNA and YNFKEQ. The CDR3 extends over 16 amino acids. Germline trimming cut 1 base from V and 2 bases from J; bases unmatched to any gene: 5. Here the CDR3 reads CASSQGNSGATDTQYF. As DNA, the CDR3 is TGTGCCAGCAGCCAAGGGAATAGCGGGGCCACAGATACGCAGTATTTT.

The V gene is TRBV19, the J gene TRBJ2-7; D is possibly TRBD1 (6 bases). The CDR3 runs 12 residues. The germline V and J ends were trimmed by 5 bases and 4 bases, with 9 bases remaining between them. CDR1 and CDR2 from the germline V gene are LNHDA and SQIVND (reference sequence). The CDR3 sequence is CASSPQGYEQYF. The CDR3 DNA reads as TGTGCCAGTAGTCCCCAGGGGTACGAGCAGTACTTC.

The CDR3 here is CASSRDRSAIYEQYF. CDR3 coding DNA: TGTGCCAGCAGTAGGGACAGGTCGGCTATCTACGAGCAGTACTTC. The V gene is TRBV6-2 or TRBV6-3, the J gene TRBJ2-7; TRBD1 matches 8 bases. CDR1 MNHEY and CDR2 SVGEGT come from the germline V gene. The CDR3 sequence is 15 residues long. V shed 5 bases, J shed 3 bases, and the junction held 9 bases outside the gene matches.

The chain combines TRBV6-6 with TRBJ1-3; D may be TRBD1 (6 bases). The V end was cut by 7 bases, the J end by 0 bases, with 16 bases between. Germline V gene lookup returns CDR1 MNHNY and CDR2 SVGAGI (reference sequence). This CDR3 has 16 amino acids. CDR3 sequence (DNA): TGTGCCAGCAACGATGTACAGGGAAGCTCTGGAAACACCATATATTTT. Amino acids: CASNDVQGSSGNTIYF.

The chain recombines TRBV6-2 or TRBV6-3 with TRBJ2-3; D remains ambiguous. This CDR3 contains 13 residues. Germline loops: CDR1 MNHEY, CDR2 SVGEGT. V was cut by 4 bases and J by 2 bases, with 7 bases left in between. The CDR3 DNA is TGTGCCAGCAGTTCAACTACCACAGATACGCAGTATTTT. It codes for CASSSTTTDTQYF.

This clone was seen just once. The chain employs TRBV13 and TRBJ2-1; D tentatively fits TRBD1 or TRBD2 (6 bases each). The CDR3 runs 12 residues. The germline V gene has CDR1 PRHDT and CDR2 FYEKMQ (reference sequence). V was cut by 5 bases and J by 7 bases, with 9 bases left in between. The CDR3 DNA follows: TGTGCCAGCAGCGGGGGGCGGAATGAGCAGTTCTTC. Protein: CASSGGRNEQFF.